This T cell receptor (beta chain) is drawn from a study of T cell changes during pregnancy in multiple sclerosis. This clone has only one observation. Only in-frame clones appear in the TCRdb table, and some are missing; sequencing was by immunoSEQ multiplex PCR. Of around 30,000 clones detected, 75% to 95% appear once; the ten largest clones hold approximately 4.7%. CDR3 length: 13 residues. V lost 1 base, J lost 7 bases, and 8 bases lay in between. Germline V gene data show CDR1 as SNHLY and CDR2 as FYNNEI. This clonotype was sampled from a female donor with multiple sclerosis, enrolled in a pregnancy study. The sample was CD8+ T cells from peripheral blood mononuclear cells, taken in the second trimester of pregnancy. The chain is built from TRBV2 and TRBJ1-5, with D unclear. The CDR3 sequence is CASSEEVGQPQHF. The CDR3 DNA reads TGTGCCAGCAGTGAAGAGGTGGGCCAGCCCCAGCATTTT.